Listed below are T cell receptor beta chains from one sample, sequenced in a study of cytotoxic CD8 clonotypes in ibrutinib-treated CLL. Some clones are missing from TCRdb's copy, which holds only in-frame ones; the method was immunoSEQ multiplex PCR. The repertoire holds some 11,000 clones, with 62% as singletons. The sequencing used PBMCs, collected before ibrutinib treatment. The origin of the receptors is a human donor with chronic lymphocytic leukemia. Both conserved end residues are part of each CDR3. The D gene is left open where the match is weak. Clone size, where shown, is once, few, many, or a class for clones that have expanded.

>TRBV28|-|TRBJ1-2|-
CASSQGYGYTF
TGTGCCAGCTCACAGGGTTATGGCTACACCTTC
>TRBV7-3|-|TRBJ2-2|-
CASSLGGTPGELFF
TGTGCCAGCAGCTTAGGGGGTACTCCCGGGGAGCTGTTTTTT
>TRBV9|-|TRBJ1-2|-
CASSADTPRSGYTF
TGTGCCAGCAGCGCAGACACACCCAGGAGTGGCTACACCTTC
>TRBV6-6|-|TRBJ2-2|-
CASSYRGAEAGELFF
TGTGCCAGCAGTTACCGGGGGGCGGAAGCCGGGGAGCTGTTTTTT
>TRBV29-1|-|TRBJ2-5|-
CSVSGTETQYF
TGCAGCGTTAGTGGGACCGAGACCCAGTACTTC
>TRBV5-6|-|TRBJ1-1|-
CASSRRSTGLNTEAFF
TGTGCCAGCAGCAGAAGGTCGACAGGACTGAACACTGAAGCTTTCTTT
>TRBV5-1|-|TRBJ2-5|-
CASSLWGTGQETQYF
TGCGCCAGCAGCTTGTGGGGCACGGGGCAAGAGACCCAGTACTTC
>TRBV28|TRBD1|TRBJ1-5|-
CASITGAHQPQHF
TGTGCCAGTATCACAGGGGCCCATCAGCCCCAGCATTTT
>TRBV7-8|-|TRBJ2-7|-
CASSPLGYEQYF
TGTGCCAGCAGTCCCTTAGGCTACGAGCAGTACTTC
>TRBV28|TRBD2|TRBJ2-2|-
CASSFTATSGGVNTGELFF
TGTGCCAGCAGTTTTACCGCGACTAGCGGGGGAGTTAACACCGGGGAGCTGTTTTTT
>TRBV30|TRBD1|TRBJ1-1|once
CAWSWGQQSEAFF
TGTGCCTGGAGTTGGGGACAGCAGTCGGAAGCTTTCTTT
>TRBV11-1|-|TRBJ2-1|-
CASSLERGSYNEQFF
TGTGCCAGCAGCTTAGAAAGGGGCTCCTACAATGAGCAGTTCTTC
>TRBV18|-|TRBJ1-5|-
CASSDWDTSNQPQHF
TGTGCCAGCTCAGACTGGGACACCAGCAATCAGCCCCAGCATTTT
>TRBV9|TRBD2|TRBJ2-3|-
CASSVGLAGDHLPRHTQYF
TGTGCCAGCAGCGTAGGTCTAGCGGGGGACCACCTTCCACGGCATACGCAGTATTTT
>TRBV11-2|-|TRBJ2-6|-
CASSLELFVGPGANVLTF
TGTGCCAGCAGCTTAGAGCTCTTCGTAGGGCCTGGGGCCAACGTCCTGACTTTC
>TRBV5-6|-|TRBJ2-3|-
CASRLMRADTQYF
TGTGCCAGCAGGTTAATGCGGGCAGATACGCAGTATTTT
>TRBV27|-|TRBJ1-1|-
CASSLGLMNTEAFF
TGTGCCAGCAGTTTGGGACTCATGAACACTGAAGCTTTCTTT
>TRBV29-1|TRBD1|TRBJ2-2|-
CSVRGQGTGELFF
TGCAGCGTCAGGGGGCAGGGCACCGGGGAGCTGTTTTTT
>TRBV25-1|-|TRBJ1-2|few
CASSERTKVYGYTF
TGTGCCAGCAGTGAGCGGACAAAAGTATATGGCTACACCTTC
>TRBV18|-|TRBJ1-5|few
CASSLSRDFNQPQHF
TGTGCCAGCTCACTATCCCGGGACTTCAATCAGCCCCAGCATTTT
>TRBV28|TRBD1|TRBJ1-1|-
CASSRRQGVRNTEAFF
TGTGCCAGCAGTCGACGACAGGGGGTGAGAAACACTGAAGCTTTCTTT
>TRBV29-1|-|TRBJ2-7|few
CSVDLAYEQYF
TGCAGCGTTGACTTGGCCTACGAGCAGTACTTC
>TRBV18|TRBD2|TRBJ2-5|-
CASSPLGGGISGGTEETQYF
TGTGCCAGCTCACCCCTCGGGGGGGGCATAAGCGGGGGAACGGAGGAGACCCAGTACTTC